The next 32 T cell receptor beta chains were all read from a single sample in a study of Ad26.COV2.S vaccination and SARS-CoV-2 variants. Treatment given: some 20 received Ad26.COV2.S at low or high dose, single or two shots; 5 received placebo; per-sample allocation not given. Sampling was done on day 63 after the first vaccine or placebo injection. Clones were sequenced by immunoSEQ multiplex PCR, and TCRdb holds only the in-frame ones, with some missing. The sample lists fewer than 500,000 clones; 80% to 95% were seen once. The sample was peripheral blood, taken in a trial of Ad26.COV2.S vaccine versus placebo. Every receptor here comes from a person between 18 and 65 years old who received the Ad26.COV2.S COVID-19 vaccine or a placebo.

The gene calls are TRBV10-3 and TRBJ1-1, with D possibly matching TRBD1 (6 bases). The length of the CDR3 is 16 residues. The germline gives CDR1 ENHRY, CDR2 SYGVKD. The V end lost 4 bases, the J end lost 2 bases, and 17 bases lay between the germline ends. CDR3 region: CAISADGGGFNTEAFF. CDR3 sequence (DNA): TGTGCCATCAGTGCGGACGGTGGGGGCTTTAACACTGAAGCTTTCTTT.

The genes are TRBV7-5 and TRBJ1-2. TRBV7-5 is recorded as a pseudogene. CDR3 length: 14 amino acids. The CDR3 loop is CVRSLDFIGDGYTF. Written as DNA, the CDR3 is TGTGTCAGAAGCTTAGACTTCATCGGCGATGGCTACACCTTC.

The rearrangement joins TRBV5-4 to TRBJ2-7; 7 bases are a match to TRBD2. This CDR3 comprises 15 residues. With V trimmed by 3 bases and J by 4 bases, 10 bases remained unmatched. The germline V gene encodes CDR1 SGHNT and CDR2 YYREEE (reference sequence). The CDR3: CASSSDGSGVYEQYF. The CDR3 DNA sequence: TGTGCCAGCAGCTCCGATGGGAGCGGGGTTTACGAGCAGTACTTC.

The V and J genes are TRBV4-1 and TRBJ2-7; D is unresolved. CDR3 size: 16 residues. CDR1 is MGHRA and CDR2 is YSYEKL in the germline V gene. V was cut by 1 base and J by 4 bases, with 17 bases left in between. The CDR3 sequence is CASSQGARVQIYEQYF. The CDR3, as DNA: TGCGCCAGCAGCCAAGGTGCCAGAGTGCAGATTTACGAGCAGTACTTC.

This clone was seen only a few times. This rearrangement joins TRBV2 to TRBJ1-1; no definite D call. Germline CDR1 and CDR2: SNHLY and FYNNEI. V shed 8 bases and J shed 0 bases, with 4 bases lying between them. The CDR3 has 11 residues. CDR3: CASSLNTEAFF. The CDR3 coding sequence is TGTGCCAGCTCTTTGAACACTGAAGCTTTCTTT.

The V and J genes are TRBV18 and TRBJ2-3; 8 positions agree with TRBD2. The CDR3 contains 16 residues. V was clipped by 3 bases and J by 7 bases; unmatched bases: 12. The germline V gene has CDR1 KGHSH and CDR2 LQKENI. CDR3 nucleotide sequence: TGTGCCAGCTCACCGCCCGGGACTAGGAACTCCCATACGCAGTATTTT. Translating gives CASSPPGTRNSHTQYF. Full variable domain (rest looked up from reference TRBV18 and TRBJ2-3): NAGVMQNPRHLVRRRGQEARLRCSPMKGHSHVYWYRQLPEEGLKFMVYLQKENIIDESGMPKERFSAEFPKEGPSILRIQQVVRGDSAAYFCASSPPGTRNSHTQYFGPGTRLTVL.

This clone occurred once. The genes are TRBV7-3 and TRBJ2-3; no clear D. Germline V CDR1 and CDR2: SGHTA, FQGTGA. This CDR3 contains 14 residues. The V and J ends lost 5 bases and 2 bases respectively, with 11 bases between them. CDR3 residues: CASSPGVLTDTQYF. The CDR3 DNA reads TGTGCCAGCAGCCCCGGAGTACTCACAGATACGCAGTATTTT.

The chain uses TRBV29-1 and TRBJ2-3; D not certain. The CDR3 is 13 residues long. Germline loops: CDR1 SQVTM, CDR2 ANQGSEA. Trimming cost V 3 bases and J 0 bases, with 7 bases left between them. The CDR3 nucleotides read TGCAGCGTTGACGATGGTAGCACAGATACGCAGTATTTT. Amino acids: CSVDDGSTDTQYF.

The J gene is TRBJ2-3, the V gene TRBV2; D might be TRBD2 (5 bases). The germline V and J ends were trimmed by 0 bases and 6 bases, with 7 bases remaining between them. This CDR3 has 13 residues. Germline V CDR1 and CDR2: SNHLY, FYNNEI. The CDR3 protein is CASSEARVDTQYF. The DNA for the CDR3 is TGTGCCAGCAGTGAAGCGCGGGTTGATACGCAGTATTTT.

The CDR3 DNA is TGTGCCAGCACCCTGACAGGGAACTCCTACAATGAGCAGTTCTTC. As protein: CASTLTGNSYNEQFF. V gene TRBV27 combines with J gene TRBJ2-1, with 7 bases fitting TRBD1. Per the germline V gene, CDR1 is MNHEY and CDR2 is SMNVEV (reference sequence). The CDR3 runs 15 residues. J was trimmed by 0 bases and V by 7 bases; bases with no gene match: 6.

J is TRBJ2-1 and V is TRBV9; 10 bases map to TRBD2. This CDR3 is 16 amino acids long. V dropped 3 bases and J dropped 5; count of bases not matched to a gene: 8. CDR1 and CDR2 (germline): SGDLS, YYNGEE. The CDR3 is CASSANPSGSNNEQFF. The CDR3 region has the DNA TGTGCCAGCAGCGCGAACCCTAGCGGGAGCAACAATGAGCAGTTCTTC.

The V and J genes are TRBV3-1 (or the pseudogene TRBV3-2) and TRBJ1-1; possibly TRBD1 for D (5 bases). V lost 7 bases to trimming and J lost 10 bases, with 16 bases between them. There are 12 residues in the CDR3. Germline V gene sequence: CDR1 LGHDT, CDR2 YNNKEL (reference sequence). CDR3 coding DNA: TGTGCCAGCACTACCCCGTGGGGCATAGCTTTCTTT. Its translation: CASTTPWGIAFF.

The rearrangement links TRBV14 to TRBJ2-7; 15 bases are a match to TRBD2. The CDR3 has 16 residues. Germline V gene lookup returns CDR1 SGHDN and CDR2 FVKESK. V was pared by 4 bases and J by 4 bases, with 5 bases of the junction left unmatched. CDR3 loop: CASSPGTSGRMYEQYF. For the CDR3, the DNA is TGTGCCAGCAGCCCAGGGACTAGCGGGAGGATGTACGAGCAGTACTTC.

The CDR3 region has the DNA TGTGCCAGCGGTGATAACTATGGCTACACCTTC. Protein sequence: CASGDNYGYTF. This chain links TRBV28 with TRBJ1-2; D is uncertain. The CDR3 has 11 residues. Germline values: CDR1 MDHEN, CDR2 SYDVKM. Trimming removed 8 bases from V and 1 base from J, with 5 bases in between.

This sequence joins TRBV7-6 and TRBJ2-1; 7 nucleotides align to TRBD1. There are 17 residues in the CDR3. Trimming cost V 0 bases and J 1 base; bases outside gene matches: 6. Per germline, CDR1 SGHVS and CDR2 FNYEAQ. As DNA, the CDR3 is TGTGCCAGCAGCTTAGCCATCGACAGGGTTTCCTACAATGAGCAGTTCTTC. Amino acids: CASSLAIDRVSYNEQFF.

A few counts support this clone. The V and J genes are TRBV19 and TRBJ1-5, with no clear D. Trimming left V 3 bases short and J 0 bases short, with 6 bases between. The CDR3 covers 14 residues. CDR1 and CDR2 from the germline V gene are LNHDA and SQIVND (reference sequence). CDR3 amino acids: CASSIVDSNQPQHF. CDR3 sequence (DNA): TGTGCCAGTAGTATCGTCGATAGCAATCAGCCCCAGCATTTT.

The chain is built from TRBV4-1 and TRBJ1-4; possibly TRBD1 for D (5 bases). The CDR3 sequence is 16 residues long. CDR1 and CDR2 from the germline V gene are MGHRA and YSYEKL. V was trimmed by 3 bases and J by 6 bases, leaving 17 bases between them. As DNA, the CDR3 is TGCGCCAGCAGCCACCCCACGGGGAGGGGATATGAAAAACTGTTTTTT. Protein: CASSHPTGRGYEKLFF.

This rearrangement joins TRBV4-1 to TRBJ2-1; D remains unclear. The CDR3 is made up of 15 amino acids. The V gene's germline CDR1 is MGHRA and CDR2 YSYEKL. The V end was cut by 1 base, the J end by 4 bases, with 11 bases between. The CDR3 region has the DNA TGCGCCAGCAGCCAAGTCGGTGTGCTATACAATGAGCAGTTCTTC. Amino acid sequence: CASSQVGVLYNEQFF.

The J gene is TRBJ1-3, the V gene TRBV15, with D perhaps matching TRBD1 (5 bases). V lost 0 bases, J lost 0 bases, and 9 bases lay in between. Looked up from germline, CDR1 is LNHNV and CDR2 is YYDKDF (reference sequence). CDR3 length: 16 residues. The CDR3 spells CATSRERGVSGNTIYF. The CDR3 nucleotides read TGTGCCACCAGCAGAGAAAGAGGGGTCTCTGGAAACACCATATATTTT.

The CDR3 DNA reads TGTGCCAGCAGCACCCTAGATTGGGGGGACAATGAGCAGTTCTTC. Translated: CASSTLDWGDNEQFF. V gene TRBV5-4 combines with J gene TRBJ2-1; possibly TRBD2 for D (6 bases). The CDR3 consists of 15 residues. V dropped 4 bases and J dropped 5 bases, with 16 bases sitting between them. Germline-derived CDR1 and CDR2 are SGHNT and YYREEE (reference sequence). The variable domain in full, with the rest retrieved from reference TRBV5-4 and TRBJ2-1, is ETGVTQSPTHLIKTRGQQVTLRCSSQSGHNTVSWYQQALGQGPQFIFQYYREEENGRGNFPPRFSGLQFPNYSSELNVNALELDDSALYLCASSTLDWGDNEQFFGPGTRLTVL.

This sequence joins TRBV5-1 and TRBJ2-7, with 12 bases aligning to TRBD2. V trimming: 4 bases; J trimming: 6 bases; junction bases outside the gene matches: 11. The CDR3 has 16 residues. The germline V gene encodes CDR1 SGHRS and CDR2 YFSETQ. This CDR3 is CASSAMTSGSLSEQYF. CDR3 sequence (DNA): TGCGCCAGCAGCGCTATGACTAGCGGGAGTTTATCCGAGCAGTACTTC.

V and J are TRBV3-1 (or the pseudogene TRBV3-2) and TRBJ1-4; D may be TRBD1 (5 bases). The germline gives CDR1 LGHDT, CDR2 YNNKEL (reference sequence). CDR3 length: 15 amino acids. Trimming left V 2 bases short and J 5 bases short, with 12 bases between. The CDR3 loop is CASSQPTVGNEKLFF. The CDR3 DNA reads TGTGCCAGCAGCCAACCGACAGTGGGAAATGAAAAACTGTTTTTT.

V gene TRBV24-1 combines with J gene TRBJ2-2; 8 nucleotides align to TRBD2. V trimming: 7 bases; J trimming: 4 bases; junction bases outside the gene matches: 7. This CDR3 comprises 15 residues. In germline, CDR1 is KGHDR, CDR2 SFDVKD. The CDR3 DNA reads TGTGCCACCAGCTTAGCGGGATCGGGCACCGGGGAGCTGTTTTTT. Translated, it gives CATSLAGSGTGELFF.

The chain uses TRBV10-3 and TRBJ1-1, with TRBD1 identical over 11 bases. Germline loops: CDR1 ENHRY, CDR2 SYGVKD. The CDR3 totals 15 residues. Trimming cost V 1 base and J 9 bases; bases outside gene matches: 7. The CDR3 here is CAISEFLDRGRKAFF. DNA for the CDR3: TGTGCCATCAGTGAGTTCTTGGACAGGGGGCGTAAAGCTTTCTTT.

V and J are TRBV18 and TRBJ2-1; D tentatively fits TRBD1 or TRBD2 (6 bases each). Trimming took 2 bases from V and 8 from J, leaving 10 bases between them. Germline V lookup: CDR1 KGHSH, CDR2 LQKENI. CDR3 size: 13 residues. CDR3 protein: CASSPGGRDEQFF. CDR3 in DNA: TGTGCCAGCTCACCAGGGGGGCGCGATGAGCAGTTCTTC. The whole variable domain, remainder taken from reference TRBV18 and TRBJ2-1, is NAGVMQNPRHLVRRRGQEARLRCSPMKGHSHVYWYRQLPEEGLKFMVYLQKENIIDESGMPKERFSAEFPKEGPSILRIQQVVRGDSAAYFCASSPGGRDEQFFGPGTRLTVL.

The chain uses TRBV30 and TRBJ2-1; 9 nucleotides agree with TRBD1. The germline V gene encodes CDR1 GTSNPN and CDR2 SVGIG (reference sequence). This CDR3 spans 12 amino acids. The V segment lost 5 bases and the J segment 8 bases; nucleotides outside the gene matches: 4. The CDR3 loop is CAWGDRVDEQFF. CDR3 in DNA: TGTGCCTGGGGGGACAGGGTCGATGAGCAGTTCTTC.

In the case of this clone: Other DNA sequences in this specimen translate into the identical CDR3. V gene TRBV7-2 combines with J gene TRBJ2-7; possibly TRBD1 or TRBD2 for D (6 bases each). The V gene lost 1 base and the J gene lost 7 bases, with 11 bases spanning the gap. Germline V gene lookup returns CDR1 SGHTA and CDR2 FQGNSA. This CDR3 comprises 13 residues. CDR3 in DNA: TGTGCCAGCAGCTTAGTAGGGGGGAGGGAGCAGTACTTC. This encodes CASSLVGGREQYF. Combining the CDR3 with reference TRBV7-2 and TRBJ2-7 gives the whole variable domain GAGVSQSPSNKVTEKGKDVELRCDPISGHTALYWYRQSLGQGLEFLIYFQGNSAPDKSGLPSDRFSAERTGGSVSTLTIQRTQQEDSAVYLCASSLVGGREQYFGPGTRLTVT.

The chain couples TRBV9 to TRBJ1-1; perhaps TRBD1 as D (6 bases). Germline lookup yields CDR1 SGDLS and CDR2 YYNGEE. This CDR3 has 17 amino acids. V was clipped by 0 bases and J by 3 bases, with 18 bases between them. For the CDR3, the DNA is TGTGCCAGCAGCGTAGCTACGGGGGCCCCAGCCCACACTGAAGCTTTCTTT. Translating gives CASSVATGAPAHTEAFF.

The chain joins TRBV11-2 to TRBJ2-1; 12 bases match TRBD2. Germline V gives CDR1 SGHAT, CDR2 FQNNGV. This CDR3 has 13 residues. V was pared by 7 bases and J by 8 bases, with 3 bases of the junction left unmatched. In nucleotides, the CDR3 is TGTGCCAGCACTCTAGCGGGAGGGGATGAGCAGTTCTTC. Residues: CASTLAGGDEQFF.

This clone was counted between two and nine times. This chain joins TRBV10-3 and TRBJ2-3; D uncertain. The CDR3 loop spans 17 amino acids. Germline CDR1 reads ENHRY; CDR2 reads SYGVKD. The V end lost 3 bases, the J end lost 0 bases, and 16 bases lay between the germline ends. CDR3 DNA sequence: TGTGCCATCAGTGAAGGGCAGGCCCGACGTAGCACAGATACGCAGTATTTT. Protein product: CAISEGQARRSTDTQYF.

CDR3 in amino acids: CASSPWGRPTGNTIYF. CDR3 nucleotides: TGTGCCAGCAGCCCTTGGGGTAGGCCAACTGGAAACACCATATATTTT. The chain couples TRBV7-8 to TRBJ1-3; D uncertain. CDR1 is SGHVS and CDR2 is FQNEAQ in the germline V gene. The CDR3 is 16 amino acids. The ends were cut back, 5 bases at V and 2 bases at J, with 16 bases in the middle.

The rearrangement links TRBV5-5 to TRBJ1-1; tentatively, D is TRBD1 (6 bases). From germline, CDR1 is SGHKS and CDR2 YYEKEE (reference sequence). The CDR3 loop spans 16 amino acids. V gave up 0 bases and J gave up 3 bases, with 15 bases separating them. CDR3 amino acids: CASSLGPTGLDTEAFF. The CDR3 DNA reads TGTGCCAGCAGCTTGGGACCCACAGGGTTGGACACTGAAGCTTTCTTT.